Sequencing of this TCR beta chain was carried out in a study of response to subunit inactivated influenza vaccine. Study observations and caveats: Authors suggested few new T cells are recruited by each seasonal influenza vaccination.

Worth noting for this clonotype: The antigen remains unidentified.

From the RT-PCR reads, TCRdb called clonotypes with MiXCR, one entry per CDR3 protein. Among around 570,000 distinct CDR3 sequences listed, under 9% were seen once. The CDR3 has 12 amino acids. The ends were cut back, 5 bases at V and 10 bases at J, with 12 bases in the middle. The germline gives CDR1 LNHNV, CDR2 YYDKDF (reference sequence). The chain is built from TRBV15 and TRBJ2-1; tentatively, D is TRBD2 (5 bases). The origin of this receptor is a man between 50 and 75 years old who received an inactivated influenza vaccine. Sequenced material: PBMCs from blood, taken around 25 months after vaccination. The DNA for the CDR3 is TGTGCCACCAGCGCTAGCCGGAGCGAGCAGTTCTTC. Translation: CATSASRSEQFF. Using reference TRBV15 and TRBJ2-1 for the parts outside the CDR3, the full variable domain is DAMVIQNPRYQVTQFGKPVTLSCSQTLNHNVMYWYQQKSSQAPKLLFHYYDKDFNNEADTPDNFQSRRPNTSFCFLDIRSPGLGDTAMYLCATSASRSEQFFGPGTRLTVL.